This TCR beta chain was identified during a study of CD8 T cells in Susac syndrome. TCR beta sequencing covered blood CD8+ and CD4+ T cells. The authors negatively isolated CD8+ and CD4+ T cells and FACS-enriched TEMRA cells. The CDR3 contains 15 residues. V shed 0 bases and J shed 1 base, with 6 bases lying between them. Reverse transcription used roughly 0.45 to 1 ug RNA and random hexamers. The method of amplification for TCR beta CDR3 was immunoSEQ multiplex PCR, covering 54 Vbeta and 13 Jbeta. MiXCR, applied by TCRdb to the immunoSEQ multiplex PCR reads, yields one record per CDR3 protein. The table records over 300,000 distinct CDR3 sequences, 92% of them present only once.

The chain is built from TRBV12-3 or TRBV12-4 and TRBJ2-2, with D perhaps being TRBD1 or TRBD2 (5 bases each). Sample: CD4+ T cells from PBMCs. This sequence was found in a human donor with multiple sclerosis. CDR3 sequence: CASSLAGVNTGELFF. The DNA of the CDR3 is TGTGCCAGCAGTTTAGCGGGGGTGAACACCGGGGAGCTGTTTTTT.